This T cell receptor (beta chain) was sequenced for a study of blood T cell repertoires in COVID-19. Across the whole study: The cDNA or gDNA used as material had been derived from T cells, B-cell-depleted T cells, or PBMCs.

The sample holds a few counts of this clone. V was cut by 3 bases and J by 7 bases, with 9 bases left in between. This CDR3 comprises 12 residues. Germline values: CDR1 SGHVS, CDR2 FQNEAQ. Sequencing was performed with immunoSEQ multiplex PCR; in TCRdb, only in-frame clones are kept and a portion is missing. The sample consists of some 77,000 clones, 81% of them appearing once. This receptor was taken from a woman in her seventies with acute or convalescent COVID-19. The sample comprised peripheral blood. V gene TRBV7-8 combines with J gene TRBJ1-2; D gene ambiguous. The CDR3 reads CASSFSTSGYTF. DNA for the CDR3: TGTGCCAGCAGCTTCTCCACTAGTGGCTACACCTTC. The complete variable domain, with remaining parts taken from reference TRBV7-8 and TRBJ1-2, reads GAGVSQSPRYKVAKRGQDVALRCDPISGHVSLFWYQQALGQGPEFLTYFQNEAQLDKSGLPSDRFFAERPEGSVSTLKIQRTQQEDSAVYLCASSFSTSGYTFGSGTRLTVV.